The clone carrying this TCR beta chain was counted many times. This sample is part of a study of low-dose radiotherapy and immunotherapy resistance in tumors. Study in general: Cohort 2, a group dosed every two weeks at 1 Gy per fraction, received 13 Gy in total over 26 weeks. A daily 300 mg dose of oral aspirin was taken by patients for four cycles from cycle 1 day 1.

Time point: before trial treatment. Donors received a regimen that comprised nivolumab, ipilimumab, aspirin, low-dose cyclophosphamide and low-dose radiotherapy. Primers used for first-strand cDNA, a TRAV- and TRBV-specific set, covered both alpha and beta chains. A constant-region primer paired with the V-primer adapter amplified TCRs over approximately 18 PCR cycles. By in vitro transcription, the isolated mRNA was amplified. TCRdb re-derived calls from the reads in MiXCR, one entry per CDR3 protein. The table lists some 85,000 distinct CDR3 sequences, approximately 17% of them singletons. Germline V gives CDR1 MDHEN, CDR2 SYDVKM. Between the trimmed V and J ends, which lost 10 bases and 4 bases, there was a span of 19 bases. The CDR3 consists of 14 residues.

The chain has TRBV28 and TRBJ1-2, with no clear D. Sequencing used PBMCs, obtained before treatment. This TCR was sampled from a male donor with prostate cancer. The CDR3 spells CATKALASGYGYTF. The CDR3 bases are TGTGCCACCAAGGCCTTGGCCAGTGGCTATGGCTACACCTTC.